A single TCR beta chain is shown here with its context. The data stem from a study of blood T cell repertoires in COVID-19. Study information: Sources were T cells, B-cell-depleted T cells, or PBMCs; the material itself was cDNA or gDNA.

Those who participated ranged in age from roughly 18 to 95 years and resided in about two dozen US areas. In the original analysis: Reference gene primer amplification in the assay estimated nucleated cell counts. TCRdb's copy holds only in-frame clones and misses some; the assay was immunoSEQ multiplex PCR. D and trimming come from the DNA, and the V and J calls and clone size come from that table. The sample lists almost 400,000 clones; approximately 88% were seen once. In germline, CDR1 is SSHAT, CDR2 FNYEAQ (reference sequence). The CDR3 contains 15 residues. V dropped 6 bases and J dropped 4; count of bases not matched to a gene: 8.

J is TRBJ2-1 and V is TRBV7-7; 8 positions agree with TRBD1. Sequenced material: PBMCs or T cells enriched from blood (not recorded which). This clonotype was obtained from a woman under 40 with acute COVID-19. The CDR3 DNA follows: TGTGCCAGCAGTCCCGGGACAGGTAGATACAATGAGCAGTTCTTC. This encodes CASSPGTGRYNEQFF.